Listed below are T cell receptor beta chains from one sample, sequenced in a study of cytomegalovirus exposure and HLA in healthy donors. The method was immunoSEQ multiplex PCR; TCRdb's version includes in-frame clones alone and lacks a portion of them. The sample lists 130,000 to 150,000 clones; roughly three quarters were seen once. Input material: PBMCs. The receptor set was obtained from a man in his sixties in good health and CMV-seronegative. Both conserved end residues are part of each CDR3. Each record gives: D gene, V gene, CDR3 length, clone size, J gene, CDR3 DNA, CDR3 protein. The D gene is left open where the match is weak. Rows give clone size only sometimes, using once, few, many, or a class for an expanded clone.

.,TRBV10-3,15,.,TRBJ2-3,TGTGCCATCAGTGGGGGGGAATGGGGCACAGATACGCAGTATTTT,CAISGGEWGTDTQYF
TRBD1,TRBV28,16,.,TRBJ1-3,TGTGCCAGCAGACTCCAGGGGGCGCAGGGTGGAAACACCATATATTTT,CASRLQGAQGGNTIYF
.,TRBV7-6,15,few,TRBJ2-1,TGTGCCAGCAGCAGGGGCCTACCCCCGAACAATGAGCAGTTCTTC,CASSRGLPPNNEQFF
TRBD2,TRBV6-5,15,few,TRBJ2-2,TGTGCCAGTACCCGAAGCGGGACTAATACCGGGGAGCTGTTTTTT,CASTRSGTNTGELFF
TRBD2,TRBV5-1,15,.,TRBJ2-1,TGCGCCAGCAGCTTGCTGAGCGGGAGTTCGAATGAGCAGTTCTTC,CASSLLSGSSNEQFF
.,TRBV5-1,14,.,TRBJ1-5,TGCGCCAGCAGCAAGGGGGTAGTGGGTCAGCCCCAGCATTTT,CASSKGVVGQPQHF
.,TRBV29-1,11,.,TRBJ1-1,TGCAGCTTGGGGGGGGGAACTGAAGCTTTCTTT,CSLGGGTEAFF
.,TRBV28,15,.,TRBJ2-7,TGTGCCAGCAGGAAACCGGGACTTCCCAAGTACGAGCAGTACTTC,CASRKPGLPKYEQYF
TRBD1,TRBV29-1,14,.,TRBJ2-7,TGCAGCGTTTCCCTATCGGGACAGGGTAGGGAGCAGTACTTC,CSVSLSGQGREQYF
.,TRBV4-1,17,few,TRBJ1-2,TGCGCCAGCAGCCCCCTTCGGGGAGGGCGGTCTAACTATGGCTACACCTTC,CASSPLRGGRSNYGYTF
.,TRBV14,17,.,TRBJ2-1,TGTGCCAGCAGCCAAGAAGCGGTAAGAGTCCCATACAATGAGCAGTTCTTC,CASSQEAVRVPYNEQFF
.,TRBV7-9,15,.,TRBJ2-2,TGTGCCAGCAGCTTAGAACTTATCAACACCGGGGAGCTGTTTTTT,CASSLELINTGELFF
TRBD1,TRBV28,16,.,TRBJ1-6,TGTGCCAGCAGTTTAGCGCAGGGGGGTGGTAATTCACCCCTCCACTTT,CASSLAQGGGNSPLHF
TRBD1,TRBV9,14,.,TRBJ1-5,TGTGCCAGCAGCTCCGAAGGCAGGGGGCAACCCCAGCATTTT,CASSSEGRGQPQHF
TRBD2,TRBV30,14,.,TRBJ2-7,TGTGCCTGGGGACTTGGGACTACCGCCTACGAGCAGTACTTC,CAWGLGTTAYEQYF
TRBD2,TRBV28,15,.,TRBJ2-3,TGTGCCAGCACCCCTACTAGCGGGAGCACAGATACGCAGTATTTT,CASTPTSGSTDTQYF
TRBD2,TRBV5-6,16,few,TRBJ2-3,TGTGCCAGCAGCAGGGGACTAGCGGGAGGCACAGATACGCAGTATTTT,CASSRGLAGGTDTQYF
.,TRBV28,16,.,TRBJ1-4,TGTGCCAGCACCGAGATAGGGGACACGGTGGGCGAAAAACTGTTTTTT,CASTEIGDTVGEKLFF
TRBD2,TRBV7-3,11,.,TRBJ2-1,TGTGCCAGCAGCCCGGGACTAGGGACGTTCTTC,CASSPGLGTFF
.,TRBV6-5,14,.,TRBJ1-2,TGTGCCAGCAGTTTCTCCCCGGCTAACTATGGCTACACCTTC,CASSFSPANYGYTF
TRBD1,TRBV5-4,16,.,TRBJ2-2,TGTGCCAGCAGCGAAGTGACAGGGGGGCCCACCGGGGAGCTGTTTTTT,CASSEVTGGPTGELFF
TRBD1,TRBV6-5,15,.,TRBJ1-4,TGTGCCAGCAGTTCTACAGGGGGGGGTAGTGAAAAACTGTTTTTT,CASSSTGGGSEKLFF